This T cell receptor beta chain is from a study of CD8+ T cells in alopecia areata. Overall study context: Treated patients took oral tofacitinib at 5 to 10 mg twice daily.

The study team obtained lesional scalp punch biopsies and peripheral blood from alopecia areata patients. T lymphocytes (CD4+ and CD8+) were sorted from PBMCs. Germline V CDR1 and CDR2: SQVTM, ANQGSEA. Trimming left V 3 bases short and J 2 bases short, with 6 bases between. The CDR3 loop spans 12 amino acids. As the sequencing template, cDNA was produced by extracting RNA and reverse transcribing it. Clones were sequenced by immunoSEQ multiplex PCR, and TCRdb holds only the in-frame ones, with some missing. Of about 97,000 clones in the sample, about 40% are singletons; the top ten hold around 1.5%. The study's findings and limits: Across lesional scalp, and particularly alopecia totalis/universalis, clonality surpassed that of normal scalp.

On this clone itself: Its antigen is as yet unknown.

The sequencing input was CD4+ T cells sorted from blood. V and J are TRBV29-1 and TRBJ2-3, with D uncertain. The clonotype comes from a human donor with alopecia areata. This chain's CDR3 is CSVDLNTDTQYF. The CDR3 DNA follows: TGCAGCGTTGACTTGAACACAGATACGCAGTATTTT.